A single sample is the source of the 9 T cell receptor beta chains below, sequenced in a study of T cell clones after liver transplantation. Libraries were prepared by immunoSEQ multiplex PCR; TCRdb keeps only in-frame clonotypes and omits some of them. The sample has about 50,000 clones; 55% to 75% are singletons. The sample here was CD4+ T cells from blood, taken around 54 months after liver transplant. The receptor source for this set is a human patient who received a liver transplant. The graft donor may have contributed some T cells.

This chain uses TRBV27 with TRBJ2-7; 9 positions match TRBD2. Trimming at V came to 2 bases and at J to 3 bases, leaving 5 bases not matched to a gene. CDR1 and CDR2 from the germline V gene are MNHEY and SMNVEV (reference sequence). This CDR3 has 15 residues. CDR3 residues: CASSLGGLAHYEQYF. The CDR3 DNA is TGTGCCAGCAGTTTAGGGGGACTAGCTCACTACGAGCAGTACTTC.

This chain uses TRBV5-6 with TRBJ2-3, with a possible D match to TRBD2 (7 bases). Trimming took 0 bases from V and 2 from J, leaving 13 bases between them. The germline CDR1 and CDR2 sequences are SGHDT and YYEEEE. This CDR3 is built from 16 residues. The DNA for the CDR3 is TGTGCCAGCAGCTTGGCTGCGGGGGCGCCCACAGATACGCAGTATTTT. Translating it yields CASSLAAGAPTDTQYF.

V and J are TRBV2 and TRBJ1-6; D may be TRBD1 (6 bases). The CDR3 extends over 14 amino acids. The V end lost 6 bases, the J end lost 4 bases, and 10 bases lay between the germline ends. CDR1 is SNHLY and CDR2 is FYNNEI in the germline V gene. CDR3 DNA sequence: TGTGCCAGCAGACGGACAGATTATAATTCACCCCTCCACTTT. Amino acids: CASRRTDYNSPLHF.

The CDR3 here is CATEGHSSSGANVLTF. CDR3 nucleotide sequence: TGTGCCACCGAGGGACATTCTAGCTCTGGGGCCAACGTCCTGACTTTC. The chain joins TRBV11-3 to TRBJ2-6; possibly TRBD1 for D (6 bases). Germline values: CDR1 SGHNT, CDR2 YENEEA. Deletions cut 10 bases from V and 0 bases from J, with 16 bases between. The CDR3 has 16 residues.

The table lists this clone with a count of one. V is TRBV7-3 and J is TRBJ2-7; D not certain. There are 11 residues in the CDR3. Per germline, CDR1 SGHTA and CDR2 FQGTGA. V lost 6 bases and J lost 2, with 5 bases in between. CDR3 amino acids: CASRLTYEQYF. CDR3 DNA: TGTGCCAGCAGACTGACCTACGAGCAGTACTTC.

This chain joins TRBV6-4 and TRBJ1-5; D not resolved. CDR3 length: 11 residues. Trimming removed 11 bases at V and 7 bases at J, with 12 bases between. From germline, CDR1 is MRHNA and CDR2 SNTAGT. In DNA form, the CDR3 reads TGTGCCTCCCCAAAGGGCCAGCCCCAGCATTTT. It codes for CASPKGQPQHF.

This clone was seen only once. J is TRBJ2-7 and V is TRBV7-2; D is perhaps TRBD1 or TRBD2 (5 bases each). CDR3 length: 14 amino acids. The V gene's germline CDR1 is SGHTA and CDR2 FQGNSA. With 1 base removed from V and 5 bases from J, the gap between germline ends came to 12 bases. CDR3 in DNA: TGTGCCAGCAGCTTAGTGGGGACGGTGAACGAGCAGTACTTC. It encodes CASSLVGTVNEQYF.

The chain joins TRBV10-1 to TRBJ1-1; 7 nucleotides match TRBD1. The V and J ends lost 0 bases and 8 bases, in that order; junction bases with no gene match: 6. Germline values: CDR1 WNHNN, CDR2 SYGVQD (reference sequence). This CDR3 contains 14 residues. CDR3 DNA: TGCGCCAGCAGTGAGTCAAGGGGGCAACTAGAAGCTTTCTTT. Amino acid sequence: CASSESRGQLEAFF.

The V gene is TRBV28, the J gene TRBJ2-6; D gene ambiguous. Germline V gene sequence: CDR1 MDHEN, CDR2 SYDVKM. V lost 3 bases, J lost 1 base, and 10 bases lay in between. The CDR3 length is 16 residues. Here the CDR3 reads CASSLQVTSGANVLTF. CDR3 nucleotides: TGTGCCAGCAGTTTGCAAGTTACTTCTGGGGCCAACGTCCTGACTTTC. Full variable domain (missing parts from reference TRBV28 and TRBJ2-6): DVKVTQSSRYLVKRTGEKVFLECVQDMDHENMFWYRQDPGLGLRLIYFSYDVKMKEKGDIPEGYSVSREKKERFSLILESASTNQTSMYLCASSLQVTSGANVLTFGAGSRLTVL.